This TCR beta chain was recovered during a study of technical replicates of blood from several donors. The repertoire was sequenced with immunoSEQ multiplex PCR; TCRdb's copy has only in-frame clones and lacks some. Of tens of thousands of clones in the sample, approximately 97% were seen once. This sequence originates from a human donor in good health. Sequencing input: T cells isolated from PBMCs.

In DNA, the CDR3 is TGCGCCAGCAGCCGAGGGATCGACGTGTACGAGCAGTACTTC. Residues: CASSRGIDVYEQYF. The chain couples TRBV4-3 to TRBJ2-7; D may be TRBD2 (5 bases). The CDR3 loop spans 14 amino acids. Germline V gene data show CDR1 as LGHNA and CDR2 as YSLEER. V lost 4 bases to trimming and J lost 4 bases, with 14 bases between them.